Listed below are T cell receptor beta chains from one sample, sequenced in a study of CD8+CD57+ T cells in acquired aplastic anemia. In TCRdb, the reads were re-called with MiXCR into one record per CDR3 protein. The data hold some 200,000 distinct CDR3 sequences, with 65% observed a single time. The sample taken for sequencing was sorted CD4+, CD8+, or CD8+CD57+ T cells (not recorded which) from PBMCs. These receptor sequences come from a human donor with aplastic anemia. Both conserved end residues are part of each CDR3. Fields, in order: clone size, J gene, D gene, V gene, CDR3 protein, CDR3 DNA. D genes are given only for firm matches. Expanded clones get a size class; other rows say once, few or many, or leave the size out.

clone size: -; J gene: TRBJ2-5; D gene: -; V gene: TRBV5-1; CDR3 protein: CASSLRADGWNETQYF; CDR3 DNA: TGCGCCAGCAGTTTGCGAGCTGATGGTTGGAATGAGACCCAGTACTTC
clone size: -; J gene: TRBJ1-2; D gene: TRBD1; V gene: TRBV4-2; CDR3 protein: CASSKPDRGNYGYTF; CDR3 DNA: TGTGCCAGCAGCAAGCCGGACAGGGGCAACTATGGCTACACCTTC
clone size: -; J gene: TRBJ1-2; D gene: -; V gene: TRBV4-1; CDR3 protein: CASSQDSGQGDGYTF; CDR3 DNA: TGCGCCAGCAGCCAAGACTCCGGGCAGGGAGATGGCTACACCTTC
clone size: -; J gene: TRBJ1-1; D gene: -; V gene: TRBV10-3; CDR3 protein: CAISEIAESAFF; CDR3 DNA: TGTGCCATCAGTGAGATCGCAGAATCGGCTTTCTTT
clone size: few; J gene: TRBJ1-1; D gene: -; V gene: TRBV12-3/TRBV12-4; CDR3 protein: CASSFGPKGTAFF; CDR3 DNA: TGTGCCAGCAGTTTTGGGCCGAAAGGCACGGCTTTCTTT
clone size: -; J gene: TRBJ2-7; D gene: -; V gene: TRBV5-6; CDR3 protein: CASSLTGNSYEQYF; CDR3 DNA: TGTGCCAGCAGCTTAACAGGGAACTCCTACGAGCAGTACTTC
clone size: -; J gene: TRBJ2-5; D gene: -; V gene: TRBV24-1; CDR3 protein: CATSSGAYNEQYF; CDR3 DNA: TGTGCCACTAGTAGCGGAGCGTACAATGAGCAGTACTTC
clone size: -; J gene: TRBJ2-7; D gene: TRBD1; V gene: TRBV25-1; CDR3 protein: CASRGQGRTYEQYF; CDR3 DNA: TGTGCCAGCAGGGGACAGGGGCGAACGTACGAGCAGTACTTC
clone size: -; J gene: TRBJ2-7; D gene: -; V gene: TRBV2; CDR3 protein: CASSGESYYEQYF; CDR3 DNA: TGTGCCAGCAGCGGGGAGAGCTATTACGAGCAGTACTTC
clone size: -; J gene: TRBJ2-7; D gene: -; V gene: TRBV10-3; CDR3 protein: CAISEVSSYEQYF; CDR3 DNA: TGTGCCATCAGTGAAGTCAGCTCCTACGAGCAGTACTTC
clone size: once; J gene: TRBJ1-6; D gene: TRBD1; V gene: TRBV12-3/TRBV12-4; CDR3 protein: CASSPQTGENSPLHF; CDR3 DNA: TGTGCCAGCAGTCCGCAGACAGGGGAAAATTCACCCCTCCACTTT
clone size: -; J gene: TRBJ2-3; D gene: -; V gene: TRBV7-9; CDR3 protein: CASLTDTQYF; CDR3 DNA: TGTGCCAGTTTAACAGATACGCAGTATTTT
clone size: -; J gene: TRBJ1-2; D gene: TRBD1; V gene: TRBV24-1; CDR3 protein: CATSGGTAYGYTF; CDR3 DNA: TGTGCCACCAGTGGAGGGACAGCCTATGGCTACACCTTC
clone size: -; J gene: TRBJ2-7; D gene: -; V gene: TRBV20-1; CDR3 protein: CSASGGGKNEQYF; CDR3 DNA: TGCAGTGCTAGCGGAGGAGGGAAGAACGAGCAGTACTTC
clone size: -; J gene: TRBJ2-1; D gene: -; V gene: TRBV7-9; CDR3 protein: CASSPGSSYNEQFF; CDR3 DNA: TGTGCCAGCAGCCCGGGAAGCTCCTACAATGAGCAGTTCTTC
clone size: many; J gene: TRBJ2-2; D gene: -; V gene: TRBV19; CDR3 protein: CASSIWGRPGELFF; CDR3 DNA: TGTGCCAGTAGTATTTGGGGGCGGCCCGGGGAGCTGTTTTTT
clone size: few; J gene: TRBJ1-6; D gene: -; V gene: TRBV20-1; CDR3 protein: CSARTASNSPLHF; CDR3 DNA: TGCAGTGCGCGGACAGCATCTAATTCACCCCTCCACTTT
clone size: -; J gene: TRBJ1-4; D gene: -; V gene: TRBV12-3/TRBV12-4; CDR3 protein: CASSEAEKLFF; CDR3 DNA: TGTGCCAGTTCGGAGGCGGAAAAACTGTTTTTT
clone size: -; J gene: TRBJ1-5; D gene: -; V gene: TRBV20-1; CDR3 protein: CSAGAGDRFWQLQHF; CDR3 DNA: TGCAGTGCGGGGGCAGGGGATCGGTTTTGGCAGCTCCAGCATTTT
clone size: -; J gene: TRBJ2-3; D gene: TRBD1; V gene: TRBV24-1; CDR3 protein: CATSDESTGRRGTQYF; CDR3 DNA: TGTGCCACCAGTGACGAATCGACAGGGCGTAGGGGTACGCAGTATTTT
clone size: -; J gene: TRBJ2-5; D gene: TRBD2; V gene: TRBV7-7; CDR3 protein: CASSSRTSGRIVETQYF; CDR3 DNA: TGTGCCAGCAGCTCTCGGACTAGCGGGAGGATAGTAGAGACCCAGTACTTC
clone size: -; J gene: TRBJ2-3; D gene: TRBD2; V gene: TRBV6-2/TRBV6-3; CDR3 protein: CASKRAGGDTDTQYF; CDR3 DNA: TGTGCCAGCAAGAGGGCGGGGGGCGACACAGATACGCAGTATTTT
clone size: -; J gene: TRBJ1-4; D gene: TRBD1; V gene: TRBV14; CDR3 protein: CASSQVRQGDEKLFF; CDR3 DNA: TGTGCCAGCAGCCAAGTTCGACAGGGGGATGAAAAACTGTTTTTT
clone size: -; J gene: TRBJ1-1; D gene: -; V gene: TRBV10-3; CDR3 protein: CAIREGLGGTEAFF; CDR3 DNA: TGTGCCATCAGGGAGGGGTTAGGGGGAACTGAAGCTTTCTTT
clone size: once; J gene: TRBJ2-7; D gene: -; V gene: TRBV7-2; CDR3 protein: CASSQTSLYEQYF; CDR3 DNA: TGTGCCAGCAGCCAAACTAGCCTTTACGAGCAGTACTTC
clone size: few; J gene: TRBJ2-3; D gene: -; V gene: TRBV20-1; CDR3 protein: CSARDETGTDTQYF; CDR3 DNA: TGCAGTGCTAGAGATGAGACAGGTACAGATACGCAGTATTTT
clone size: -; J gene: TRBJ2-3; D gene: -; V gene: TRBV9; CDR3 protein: CASSVGQRVSTDTQYF; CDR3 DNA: TGTGCCAGCAGCGTAGGACAGCGGGTTAGCACAGATACGCAGTATTTT
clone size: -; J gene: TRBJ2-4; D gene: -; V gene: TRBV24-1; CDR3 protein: CASSQGRALSQDIQYF; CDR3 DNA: TGTGCCAGCAGCCAGGGGCGGGCTCTAAGTCAGGACATTCAGTACTTC